The 21 T cell receptor beta chains given below trace back to one sample, sequenced in a study of shared clonotypes between healthy human individuals. Cells designated naive CD8 were CD45RO-negative and were positively selected for CCR7, with terminally differentiated effector memory CD45RA+ cells excluded. The repertoire was sequenced with immunoSEQ multiplex PCR; TCRdb's copy has only in-frame clones and lacks some. The table lists about 2 million clones, 85% to 95% of them singletons. Sequencing was performed on naive CD8+ T cells sorted from blood. Every receptor here comes from a man aged 18 to 29 in good health.

Points on this clone: The sample contains more than one DNA sequence encoding this CDR3. The rearrangement links TRBV27 to TRBJ1-1; D uncertain. Trimming shortened V by 2 bases and J by 1 base, and 5 bases separated the two germline ends. This CDR3 region has 13 residues. CDR1 and CDR2 (germline): MNHEY, SMNVEV (reference sequence). CDR3 protein: CASSLVGNTEAFF. The DNA for the CDR3 is TGTGCCAGCAGTTTAGTAGGGAACACTGAAGCTTTCTTT.

This chain uses TRBV6-7 with TRBJ1-5, with D possibly being TRBD1 (6 bases). TRBV6-7 is identified as an open reading frame with a role that is uncertain. The CDR3 length is 20 residues. The germline V and J ends were trimmed by 0 bases and 2 bases, with 23 bases remaining between them. CDR3 protein: CASSYSRKVGGRRCNQPQHF. For the CDR3, the DNA is TGTGCCAGCAGTTACTCTCGGAAGGTCGGGGGGCGAAGGTGCAATCAGCCCCAGCATTTT.

CDR3 in DNA: TGTGCCAGCACCCTAGCGGCTAACACCGGGGAGCTGTTTTTT. Amino acid sequence: CASTLAANTGELFF. J is TRBJ2-2 and V is TRBV7-9; 7 bases agree with TRBD2. V was pared by 7 bases and J by 2 bases, with 4 bases of the junction left unmatched. CDR3 length: 14 residues. The germline CDR1 and CDR2 sequences are SEHNR and FQNEAQ (reference sequence).

This clone was recorded only once. The V call is TRBV28, the J call TRBJ2-7; no reliable D call. Germline CDR1 is MDHEN and CDR2 is SYDVKM. The CDR3 has 15 residues. Trimming shortened V by 0 bases and J by 1 base, and 10 bases separated the two germline ends. The CDR3, as DNA: TGTGCCAGCAGTTTATGGGGCACCCGGTCCTACGAGCAGTACTTC. This encodes CASSLWGTRSYEQYF.

This chain connects TRBV4-1 to TRBJ2-5, with D tentatively TRBD1 or TRBD2 (5 bases each). The CDR3 covers 14 residues. The ends were cut back, 1 base at V and 3 bases at J, with 9 bases in the middle. CDR1 and CDR2 (germline): MGHRA, YSYEKL. Here the CDR3 DNA reads TGCGCCAGCAGCCAAGCCGGGACCGAAGAGACCCAGTACTTC. This sequence encodes CASSQAGTEETQYF.

V usage is TRBV4-1 and J usage is TRBJ2-7; 11 bases line up with TRBD2. V dropped 4 bases and J dropped 5; count of bases not matched to a gene: 10. CDR3 length: 16 amino acids. Germline V gene sequence: CDR1 MGHRA, CDR2 YSYEKL. The CDR3 is CASSPRLAGGPDEQYF. CDR3 in DNA: TGCGCCAGCAGCCCCCGTTTAGCGGGAGGGCCTGACGAGCAGTACTTC.

The chain joins TRBV5-4 to TRBJ2-7; D is perhaps TRBD2 (6 bases). Germline CDR1 reads SGHNT; CDR2 reads YYREEE (reference sequence). The CDR3 spans 13 residues. V gave up 0 bases and J gave up 6 bases, with 10 bases separating them. The CDR3 DNA is TGTGCCAGCAGCTTGGTACTAGCCTCCGAGCAGTACTTC. As protein: CASSLVLASEQYF.

J is TRBJ2-4 and V is TRBV19; no clear D gene. V was shortened by 5 bases and J by 0 bases, with 20 bases between the two germline ends. In germline, CDR1 is LNHDA, CDR2 SQIVND (reference sequence). The CDR3 is 18 amino acids. This CDR3 is CASSPPPDLFLAKNIQYF. Here the CDR3 DNA reads TGTGCCAGTAGTCCTCCCCCCGACCTATTCCTAGCCAAAAACATTCAGTACTTC. Supplemented by reference TRBV19 and TRBJ2-4, the full variable domain reads DGGITQSPKYLFRKEGQNVTLSCEQNLNHDAMYWYRQDPGQGLRLIYYSQIVNDFQKGDIAEGYSVSREKKESFPLTVTSAQKNPTAFYLCASSPPPDLFLAKNIQYFGAGTRLSVL.

Worth noting for this clone: At the DNA level, this CDR3 is encoded by other sequences in the same sample as well. The genes are TRBV28 and TRBJ2-7; D is unresolved. The CDR3 totals 10 residues. The germline V gene has CDR1 MDHEN and CDR2 SYDVKM. The V end was cut by 4 bases, the J end by 7 bases, with 5 bases between. The CDR3 nucleotides read TGTGCCAGCAGTTATGGTGAGCAGTACTTC. Its protein product is CASSYGEQYF.

The chain couples TRBV29-1 to TRBJ2-7, with D perhaps matching TRBD1 (6 bases). The CDR3 spans 14 residues. With 0 bases removed from V and 2 bases from J, the gap between germline ends came to 11 bases. Germline V gene lookup returns CDR1 SQVTM and CDR2 ANQGSEA. The CDR3 reads CSVEDRGPPYEQYF. CDR3 DNA: TGCAGCGTTGAAGACAGGGGTCCCCCCTACGAGCAGTACTTC.

The chain links TRBV6-6 to TRBJ1-1, with D perhaps TRBD1 (6 bases). V lost 5 bases, J lost 1 base, and 8 bases lay in between. CDR3 length: 13 amino acids. Germline CDR1 reads MNHNY; CDR2 reads SVGAGI (reference sequence). CDR3 DNA sequence: TGTGCCAGCAGTAAGGGGGGGAACACTGAAGCTTTCTTT. Its translation: CASSKGGNTEAFF.

The chain employs TRBV6-1 and TRBJ2-3; 9 nucleotides agree with TRBD1. V lost 7 bases and J lost 2; bases outside the gene matches: 7. Germline V gives CDR1 MNHNS, CDR2 SASEGT. This CDR3 is 15 amino acids long. The CDR3 here is CASKWDRDNTDTQYF. Here the CDR3 DNA reads TGTGCCAGCAAGTGGGACAGGGATAACACAGATACGCAGTATTTT.

The chain is built from TRBV6-1 and TRBJ1-1; D may be TRBD1 (6 bases). The length of the CDR3 is 16 residues. Per germline, CDR1 MNHNS and CDR2 SASEGT. V dropped 1 base and J dropped 1 base, with 13 bases sitting between them. The CDR3 nucleotides read TGTGCCAGCAGTGAAGAGCTGGGAGGGGGGAACACTGAAGCTTTCTTT. Residues: CASSEELGGGNTEAFF.

The V call is TRBV7-6, the J call TRBJ1-5; D is unclear. CDR3 length: 16 residues. Between the trimmed V and J ends, which lost 0 bases and 1 base, there was a span of 10 bases. In germline, CDR1 is SGHVS, CDR2 FNYEAQ. The CDR3 sequence is CASSLAVPESNQPQHF. The CDR3 region has the DNA TGTGCCAGCAGCTTAGCAGTCCCGGAGAGCAATCAGCCCCAGCATTTT.

The chain carries TRBV27 and TRBJ2-3; TRBD2 matches 12 bases. V dropped 7 bases and J dropped 5; count of bases not matched to a gene: 7. CDR3 size: 15 residues. Germline assignment: CDR1 MNHEY and CDR2 SMNVEV (reference sequence). The CDR3 nucleotides are TGTGCCAGCAAGACTAGCGGGAGATCCGGAGATACGCAGTATTTT. Encoded protein: CASKTSGRSGDTQYF.

The chain recombines TRBV15 with TRBJ2-1, with 7 bases matching TRBD1. The germline gives CDR1 LNHNV, CDR2 YYDKDF (reference sequence). V was clipped by 4 bases and J by 9 bases; unmatched bases: 39. The CDR3 length is 24 residues. CDR3 region: CATSTHSISLQGQSWRQGKGEQFF. Written as DNA, the CDR3 is TGTGCCACCAGCACCCATTCGATTTCGTTACAGGGACAGTCCTGGCGGCAGGGGAAAGGTGAGCAGTTCTTC.

The chain has TRBV11-2 and TRBJ2-7, with 9 bases matching TRBD2. V shed 5 bases, J shed 4 bases, and the junction held 15 bases outside the gene matches. The CDR3 is 17 amino acids. Germline V gene lookup returns CDR1 SGHAT and CDR2 FQNNGV. For the CDR3, the DNA is TGTGCCAGCAGCCTGGGGGTAGCGGGAGAAATAGCATACGAGCAGTACTTC. It translates to CASSLGVAGEIAYEQYF.

The chain combines TRBV4-1 with TRBJ2-1; a possible D gene is TRBD1 (6 bases). Germline-derived CDR1 and CDR2 are MGHRA and YSYEKL. The ends were cut back, 4 bases at V and 8 bases at J, with 9 bases in the middle. The CDR3 loop spans 12 amino acids. As DNA, the CDR3 is TGCGCCAGCAGCCCACAGGGATATGAGCAGTTCTTC. Protein: CASSPQGYEQFF.

The rearrangement joins TRBV5-8 to TRBJ2-1; 11 bases agree with TRBD2. Germline V gene data show CDR1 as SGHTS and CDR2 as YDEGEE. V was clipped by 4 bases and J by 4 bases; unmatched bases: 7. The CDR3 extends over 16 amino acids. CDR3 coding DNA: TGTGCCAGCAGCGGAGTAGCGGGGGGGCGGTACAATGAGCAGTTCTTC. Amino acids: CASSGVAGGRYNEQFF.

A remark on this clone: Within the sample, other DNA sequences also encode this same CDR3. The chain is built from TRBV4-1 and TRBJ1-2; D ambiguous. Looked up from germline, CDR1 is MGHRA and CDR2 is YSYEKL. V dropped 1 base and J dropped 1 base, with 7 bases sitting between them. The CDR3 is 14 amino acids. The CDR3 loop is CASSQAGSNYGYTF. As DNA, the CDR3 is TGCGCCAGCAGCCAAGCCGGGAGTAACTATGGCTACACCTTC.

This clone is a singleton in its sample. This CDR3 reads CASGGLSLGDYEQYF. For the CDR3, the DNA is TGTGCCAGCGGGGGGCTTTCACTAGGAGACTACGAGCAGTACTTC. The chain combines TRBV7-2 with TRBJ2-7; the D call may be TRBD1 or TRBD2 (6 bases each). Germline CDR1 and CDR2: SGHTA and FQGNSA. Between the trimmed V and J ends, which lost 8 bases and 3 bases, there was a span of 20 bases. The CDR3 runs to 15 residues.